This T cell receptor beta chain is drawn from a study of beta chain features in type 1 diabetes. Germline trimming cut 4 bases from V and 5 bases from J; bases unmatched to any gene: 3. CDR3 length: 15 residues. CDR1 and CDR2 (germline): SGHRS, YFSETQ. Reverse transcribing all isolated RNA meant expressed TCRB transcripts were sequenced. The assay was immunoSEQ multiplex PCR, and TCRdb's table has in-frame clones only and misses some. The sample yields 110,000 to 150,000 clones, roughly a tenth seen once. Specimen: central memory CD4+ T cells from blood. The TCR sequence derives from a man between 18 and 29 years old in good health. The rearrangement joins TRBV5-1 to TRBJ1-4; TRBD1 agrees at 12 bases. CDR3 DNA sequence: TGCGCCAGCAGCCCCGGGACAGGGGGCAATGAAAAACTGTTTTTT. Translated, it gives CASSPGTGGNEKLFF.